What follows is one T cell receptor beta chain and its context. This record comes from a study of cytomegalovirus exposure and HLA in healthy donors. The trim removed 7 bases at V and 5 bases at J, leaving 6 bases unmatched. Germline assignment: CDR1 SNHLY and CDR2 FYNNEI. The CDR3 has 13 residues. Primers included in the PCR were 60 Vbeta and 13 Jbeta primers. Libraries were prepared by immunoSEQ multiplex PCR; TCRdb keeps only in-frame clonotypes and omits some of them. The repertoire has approximately 160,000 clones, about 64% of them found once; the top ten carry over 1.2%. This clonotype originated in a man aged 45-65 years in good health and CMV-seronegative. The V call is TRBV2, the J call TRBJ2-7, with TRBD1 matching over 9 bases. Sample: PBMCs. CDR3 residues: CASKRDRAHEQYF. DNA for the CDR3: TGTGCCAGCAAAAGGGACAGGGCCCACGAGCAGTACTTC.